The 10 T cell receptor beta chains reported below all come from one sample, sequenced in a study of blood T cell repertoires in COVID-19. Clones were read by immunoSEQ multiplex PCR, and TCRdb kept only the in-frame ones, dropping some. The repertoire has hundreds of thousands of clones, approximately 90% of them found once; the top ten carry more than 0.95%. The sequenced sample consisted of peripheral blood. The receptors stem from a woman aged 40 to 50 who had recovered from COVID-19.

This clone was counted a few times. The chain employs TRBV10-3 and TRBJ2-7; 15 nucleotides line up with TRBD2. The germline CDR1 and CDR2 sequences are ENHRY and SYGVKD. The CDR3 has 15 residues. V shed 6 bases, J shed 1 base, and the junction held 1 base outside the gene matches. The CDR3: CAIRGTSGRSYEQYF. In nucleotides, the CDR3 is TGTGCCATCAGAGGGACTAGCGGGAGGTCCTACGAGCAGTACTTC.

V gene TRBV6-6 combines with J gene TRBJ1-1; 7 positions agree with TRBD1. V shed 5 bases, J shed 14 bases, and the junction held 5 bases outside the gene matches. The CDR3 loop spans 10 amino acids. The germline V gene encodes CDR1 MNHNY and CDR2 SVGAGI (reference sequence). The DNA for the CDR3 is TGTGCCAGCAGTCCAGGGGGTAGCTTCTTT. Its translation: CASSPGGSFF.

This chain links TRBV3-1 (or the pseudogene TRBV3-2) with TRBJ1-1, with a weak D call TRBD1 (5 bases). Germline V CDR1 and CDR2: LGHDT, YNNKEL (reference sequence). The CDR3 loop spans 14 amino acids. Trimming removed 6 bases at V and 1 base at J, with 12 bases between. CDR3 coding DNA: TGTGCCAGCAGGGCAGGGTGGTCGAACACTGAAGCTTTCTTT. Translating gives CASRAGWSNTEAFF.

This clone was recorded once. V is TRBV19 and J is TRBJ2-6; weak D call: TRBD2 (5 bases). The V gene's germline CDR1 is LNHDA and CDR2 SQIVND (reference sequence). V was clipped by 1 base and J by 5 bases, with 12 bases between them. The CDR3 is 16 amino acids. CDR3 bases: TGTGCCAGTAGTATAGGGCGGGCCCAACGGGCCAACGTCCTGACTTTC. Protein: CASSIGRAQRANVLTF.

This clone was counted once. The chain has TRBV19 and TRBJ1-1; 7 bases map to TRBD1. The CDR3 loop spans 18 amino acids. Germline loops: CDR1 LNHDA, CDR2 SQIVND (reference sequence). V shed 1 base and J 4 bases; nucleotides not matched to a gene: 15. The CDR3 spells CASSIGLGGRQAGTEAFF. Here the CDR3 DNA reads TGTGCCAGTAGTATAGGCCTAGGGGGCAGGCAGGCGGGCACTGAAGCTTTCTTT.

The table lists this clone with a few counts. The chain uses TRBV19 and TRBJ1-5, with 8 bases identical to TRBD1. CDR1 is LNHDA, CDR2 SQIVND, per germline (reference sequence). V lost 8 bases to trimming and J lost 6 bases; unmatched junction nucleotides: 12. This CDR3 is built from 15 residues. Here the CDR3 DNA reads TGTGCCAGTGGGACCCAGGGGGCCGGAGGTCAGCCCCAGCATTTT. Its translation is CASGTQGAGGQPQHF.

CDR3 loop: CASSHPRPGYNEQFF. The CDR3 nucleotides read TGTGCCAGCAGCCACCCAAGGCCAGGCTACAATGAGCAGTTCTTC. This sequence joins TRBV3-1 (or the pseudogene TRBV3-2) and TRBJ2-1; D gene ambiguous. The V end lost 3 bases, the J end lost 3 bases, and 12 bases lay between the germline ends. This CDR3 contains 15 residues. Germline V CDR1 and CDR2: LGHDT, YNNKEL (reference sequence).

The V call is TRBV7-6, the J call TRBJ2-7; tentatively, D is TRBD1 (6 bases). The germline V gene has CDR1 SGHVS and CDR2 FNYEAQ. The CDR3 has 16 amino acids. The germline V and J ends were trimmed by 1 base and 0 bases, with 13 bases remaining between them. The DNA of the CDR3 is TGTGCCAGCAGCTTAGGTCGGGTGGGGGCCTCCTACGAGCAGTACTTC. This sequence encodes CASSLGRVGASYEQYF.

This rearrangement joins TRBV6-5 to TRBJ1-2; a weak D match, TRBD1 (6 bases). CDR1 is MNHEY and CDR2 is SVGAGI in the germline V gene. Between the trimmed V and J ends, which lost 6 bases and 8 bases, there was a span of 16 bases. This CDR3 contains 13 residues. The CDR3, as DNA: TGTGCCAGCAGGGTTACACAGGGTTCGGGCTACACCTTC. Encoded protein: CASRVTQGSGYTF.

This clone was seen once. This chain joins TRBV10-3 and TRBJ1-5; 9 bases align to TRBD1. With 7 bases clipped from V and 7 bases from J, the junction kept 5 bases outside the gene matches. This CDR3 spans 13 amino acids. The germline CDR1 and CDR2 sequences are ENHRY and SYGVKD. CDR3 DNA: TGTGCCATCACCACCGACAGGGGGCAGCCCCAGCATTTT. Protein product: CAITTDRGQPQHF.